This TCR beta chain was identified in a study of beta chain features in type 1 diabetes. Study observations and caveats: TCRB repertoires of naive, central memory and Treg cells appeared more similar among patients than among healthy donors. People with Type 1 diabetes carried modestly yet significantly shorter TCRB CDR3s in all four CD4+ subsets.

A word on this clone: The antigen remains unidentified.

The junction had 6 bases not matched to a gene; V was cut back by 3 bases and J by 8 bases. The CDR3 extends over 14 amino acids. Germline values: CDR1 SGHNT, CDR2 YYREEE (reference sequence). In total, each donor contributed a single heparinised blood draw that averaged about 110 mL. Expressed TCRB transcripts got sequenced, as all isolated RNA was reverse transcribed. Around 3.57 million reads was the average for naive, central memory and regulatory T cell samples. Repertoires were generated with immunoSEQ multiplex PCR, while TCRdb's copy carries only in-frame clones and drops some. The profile shows about 300,000 clones, about 14% of them singletons.

J is TRBJ1-2 and V is TRBV5-4; 11 nucleotides align to TRBD1. The specimen was naive CD4+ T cells from blood. This sequence originates from a young woman with type 1 diabetes. Written as DNA, the CDR3 is TGTGCCAGCAGCTATAGGGGGACAGGGGGAGGCTACACCTTC. It is translated as CASSYRGTGGGYTF.